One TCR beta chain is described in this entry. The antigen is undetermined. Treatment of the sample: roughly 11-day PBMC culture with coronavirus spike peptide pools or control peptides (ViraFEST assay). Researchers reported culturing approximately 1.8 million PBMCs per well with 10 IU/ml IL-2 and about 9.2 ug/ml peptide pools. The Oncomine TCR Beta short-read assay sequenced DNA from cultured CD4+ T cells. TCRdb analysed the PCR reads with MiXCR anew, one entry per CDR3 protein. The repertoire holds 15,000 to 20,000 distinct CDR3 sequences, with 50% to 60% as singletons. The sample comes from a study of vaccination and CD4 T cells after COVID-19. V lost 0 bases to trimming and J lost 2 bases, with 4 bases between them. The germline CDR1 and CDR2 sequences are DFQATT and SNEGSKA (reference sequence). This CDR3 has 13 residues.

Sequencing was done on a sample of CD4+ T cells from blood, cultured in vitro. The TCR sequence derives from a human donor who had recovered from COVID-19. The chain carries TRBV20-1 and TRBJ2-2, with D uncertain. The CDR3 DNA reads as TGCAGTGCTAGAGATCGAAACACCGGGGAGCTGTTTTTT. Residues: CSARDRNTGELFF.